Listed below are T cell receptor beta chains from one sample, sequenced in a study of T cells in Graves' hyperthyroidism and ophthalmopathy. TCRdb redid the calling of the multiplex PCR reads with MiXCR, one entry per CDR3 protein. This table has around 420,000 distinct CDR3 sequences, about a sixth appearing once. Sample: blood. All receptors come from a woman younger than 35 with Graves' hyperthyroidism. Both conserved end residues are part of each CDR3. A D gene is named only where the DNA matches it firmly. Expanded clones are given a class, and other clones once, few, many or no size at all.

TGTGCCAGCAGTTTAGCGGACAGAGCAAATGAAAAACTGTTTTTT	CASSLADRANEKLFF	.	TRBV12-3/TRBV12-4	TRBJ1-4	.
TGTGCCAGCAGTCCGACCGGGACAGTTGACTATGGCTACACCTTC	CASSPTGTVDYGYTF	TRBD1	TRBV2	TRBJ1-2	many
TGCAGTGCTGGGGGTGGGCCGCTGAGCGGAGCCACAGATACGCAGTATTTT	CSAGGGPLSGATDTQYF	.	TRBV20-1	TRBJ2-3	many
TGTGCCAGCAAGGGACTAGCGTCCTACAATGAGCAGTTCTTC	CASKGLASYNEQFF	TRBD2	TRBV27	TRBJ2-1	many
TGCGCCAGCAGCCAAGCTGTTACAGATACGCAGTATTTT	CASSQAVTDTQYF	.	TRBV4-1	TRBJ2-3	many
TGTGCCAGCAGCGCCGCCGGGACGGGAGGGGCCGGGGAGCTGTTTTTT	CASSAAGTGGAGELFF	TRBD2	TRBV9	TRBJ2-2	.
TGTGCCAGCAGCTTAGTTGGCCCAGGGGGGAACACTGAAGCTTTCTTT	CASSLVGPGGNTEAFF	TRBD1	TRBV7-2	TRBJ1-1	many
TGTGCCAGTAGTATAGGTCCCGACAGAAACATTCAGTACTTC	CASSIGPDRNIQYF	.	TRBV19	TRBJ2-4	.
TGTGCCATCAGTGGGGACATGAACTATGGCTACACCTTC	CAISGDMNYGYTF	.	TRBV10-3	TRBJ1-2	.
TGTGCCAGCAGCTTCATGTATCAAGGTCTAGCGGGAGTTTTGTCCTACAATGAGCAGTTCTTC	CASSFMYQGLAGVLSYNEQFF	TRBD2	TRBV7-2	TRBJ2-1	many
TGTGCCAGCAGTTACTCGCACAGGGTTAGCAATCAGCCCCAGCATTTT	CASSYSHRVSNQPQHF	.	TRBV6-6	TRBJ1-5	many
TGTGCCAGCGGGGGACAGGAGTTCACCGGGGAGCTGTTTTTT	CASGGQEFTGELFF	TRBD1	TRBV12-3/TRBV12-4	TRBJ2-2	many
TGTGCCAGTAGTATAGTGGACAGATTGGACTATGGCTACACCTTC	CASSIVDRLDYGYTF	.	TRBV19	TRBJ1-2	many
TGTGCCAGTAGTAAGGGGTCGCTAGGGCGGGGCTCCTACGAGCAGTACTTC	CASSKGSLGRGSYEQYF	.	TRBV19	TRBJ2-7	many
TGTGCCAGCAAAAGGGACAGGACGCTGGGCTATGGCTACACCTTC	CASKRDRTLGYGYTF	TRBD1	TRBV2	TRBJ1-2	many
TGTGCCAGCAGCGTAGTACGGGGTGTGAACACTGAAGCTTTCTTT	CASSVVRGVNTEAFF	.	TRBV9	TRBJ1-1	many
TGTGCCAGCCGTCCAGTAAGCTACGAGCAGTACTTC	CASRPVSYEQYF	.	TRBV2	TRBJ2-7	many
TGTGCCAGCAGACCCACGGACGGTTACGAGCAGTACTTC	CASRPTDGYEQYF	.	TRBV27	TRBJ2-7	few
TGTGCCAGCACCTCTTACACAGGGGGCGGCGGGGAGCTGTTTTTT	CASTSYTGGGGELFF	TRBD1	TRBV7-3	TRBJ2-2	many
TGCAGTGCTAGGGTCTCCTACAATGAGCAGTTCTTC	CSARVSYNEQFF	.	TRBV20-1	TRBJ2-1	.
TGTGCCTGGAGTGTAATCCGCAATCAGCCCCAGCATTTT	CAWSVIRNQPQHF	.	TRBV30	TRBJ1-5	many
TGTGCTACCCAAGGCGGGCTTCTACACAATGAGCAGTTCTTC	CATQGGLLHNEQFF	.	TRBV12-5	TRBJ2-1	many
TGCAGCTCCGCGGGGGTACTCACAGATACGCAGTATTTT	CSSAGVLTDTQYF	TRBD2	TRBV29-1	TRBJ2-3	many
TGTGCCAGCAGCTCCCGACAGGGCGGCGGGGAGCTGTTTTTT	CASSSRQGGGELFF	TRBD1	TRBV7-8	TRBJ2-2	many
TGCAGCGGGGGGACAGGGGATTTCAATGAGCAGTTCTTC	CSGGTGDFNEQFF	TRBD1	TRBV29-1	TRBJ2-1	once
TGCAGCGCTGGGACAGGGGGCTACGAGCAGTACTTC	CSAGTGGYEQYF	TRBD1	TRBV29-1	TRBJ2-7	few
TGTGCCTGGAGAGGACAGGGCTACGAGCAGTACTTC	CAWRGQGYEQYF	TRBD1	TRBV30	TRBJ2-7	many
TGTGCCACCCAAAGAGGGAGGGCGAGAAAAAGAAATGAGCAGTTCTTC	CATQRGRARKRNEQFF	TRBD2	TRBV6-2/TRBV6-3	TRBJ2-1	.
TGTGCCAGCAGCCCCCAAACGGGGGGGCTCACAGATACGCAGTATTTT	CASSPQTGGLTDTQYF	TRBD2	TRBV9	TRBJ2-3	.
TGTGCCAGCAGGCCGGGACTCCGGATCACCGGGGAGCTGTTTTTT	CASRPGLRITGELFF	.	TRBV2	TRBJ2-2	.
TGTGCCAGCAGCTTAGCCGGGACGGTCCGCTACGAGCAGTACTTC	CASSLAGTVRYEQYF	.	TRBV7-9	TRBJ2-7	few
TGTGCCTGGGGCTCGAGGGGCGCCACTAATGAAAAACTGTTTTTT	CAWGSRGATNEKLFF	.	TRBV30	TRBJ1-4	many
TGTGCCAGCAGCTTTGCCCCGGGACCGGCATCCTACGAGCAGTACTTC	CASSFAPGPASYEQYF	.	TRBV5-5	TRBJ2-7	many
TGTGCCAGCAGCTTAGCAGGGTACTTTGAGCAGTTCTTC	CASSLAGYFEQFF	.	TRBV7-8	TRBJ2-1	many
TGTGCCAGCAGCGGGATTAGGGACACCTCCTGGGTCGGTGGCTACACCTTC	CASSGIRDTSWVGGYTF	.	TRBV25-1	TRBJ1-2	.
TGTGCCACCAGGCGGGGGCCGGACGAGCAGTACTTC	CATRRGPDEQYF	.	TRBV28	TRBJ2-7	many